This entry describes one T cell receptor beta chain. The antigen remains undetermined. The data were taken from a study of T cell responses to AZD1222 COVID-19 vaccine. Study-level background: Timing groups of about 4 and about 12 weeks for second doses were pooled.

The repertoire was sequenced with immunoSEQ multiplex PCR; TCRdb's copy has only in-frame clones and lacks some. In the table there are roughly 110,000 clones, more than 85% of which are singletons. This CDR3 has 14 amino acids. Germline loops: CDR1 MNHEY, CDR2 SVGEGT. Trimming shortened V by 5 bases and J by 4 bases, and 9 bases separated the two germline ends. Overall study findings and caveats: Just a handful of AZD1222 recipients tested seropositive at baseline.

This chain connects TRBV6-2 or TRBV6-3 to TRBJ1-6; perhaps TRBD1 as D (6 bases). The specimen was peripheral blood, collected on day 0 of AZD1222 vaccination. This TCR was recovered from an adult in good health. The CDR3 loop reads CASSPGQYNSPLHF. CDR3 bases: TGTGCCAGCAGTCCCGGACAGTATAATTCACCCCTCCACTTT.